This T cell receptor beta chain was found in a study of CD8 T cells in Susac syndrome. Random hexamers were used to reverse transcribe an amount of roughly 0.45 to 1 ug RNA. A single record per CDR3 protein comes from TCRdb applying MiXCR to the immunoSEQ multiplex PCR reads. The sample yields about 190,000 distinct CDR3 sequences, 85% to 95% seen once. The CDR3 is made up of 15 amino acids. Per the germline V gene, CDR1 is LGHDT and CDR2 is YNNKEL (reference sequence). V was cut by 0 bases and J by 4 bases, with 12 bases left in between. CD8+ and CD4+ T cells circulating in blood were sequenced for TCR beta.

The source is a human donor in good health. Material: CD4+ T cells from PBMCs. The V call is TRBV3-1, the J call TRBJ1-1; no reliable D call. CDR3 amino acids: CASSQDLASRTEAFF. The CDR3 nucleotides are TGTGCCAGCAGCCAAGATCTTGCCAGCCGCACTGAAGCTTTCTTT.